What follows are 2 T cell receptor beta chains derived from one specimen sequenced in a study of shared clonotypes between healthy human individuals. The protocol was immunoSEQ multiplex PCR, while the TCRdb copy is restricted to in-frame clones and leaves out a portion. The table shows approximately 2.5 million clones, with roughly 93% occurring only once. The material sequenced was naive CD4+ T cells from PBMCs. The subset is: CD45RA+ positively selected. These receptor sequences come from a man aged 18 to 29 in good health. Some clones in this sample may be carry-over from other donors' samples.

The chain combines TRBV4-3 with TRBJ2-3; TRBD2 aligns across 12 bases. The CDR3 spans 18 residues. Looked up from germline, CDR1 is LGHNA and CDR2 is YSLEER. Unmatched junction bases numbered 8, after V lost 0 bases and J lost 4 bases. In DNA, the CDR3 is TGCGCCAGCAGCCAAGACCGGAAGACTAGCGGGAGCCCAGATACGCAGTATTTT. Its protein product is CASSQDRKTSGSPDTQYF.

The CDR3 DNA is TGTGCCAGTCGCGACAATGAGCAGTTCTTC. Protein sequence: CASRDNEQFF. The chain couples TRBV19 to TRBJ2-1; the D is unclear. The length of the CDR3 is 10 residues. Trimming took off 8 bases at V and 5 bases at J, with 4 bases between the two ends. Germline CDR1 reads LNHDA; CDR2 reads SQIVND (reference sequence).